These 11 T cell receptor beta chains originate from one sample sequenced in a study of blood T cell repertoires in COVID-19. Clones were read by immunoSEQ multiplex PCR, and TCRdb kept only the in-frame ones, dropping some. The sample shows around 28,000 clones, roughly 90% of them seen only once. Sequencing used peripheral blood. These receptors all stem from a human donor in a cohort sampled during active COVID-19.

This chain connects TRBV5-1 to TRBJ2-3, with a weak D call TRBD2 (6 bases). CDR1 is SGHRS and CDR2 is YFSETQ in the germline V gene. Trimming shortened V by 6 bases and J by 2 bases, and 13 bases separated the two germline ends. This CDR3 is built from 14 residues. CDR3 in amino acids: CASTSGVNTDTQYF. CDR3 in DNA: TGCGCCAGCACGTCGGGGGTGAACACAGATACGCAGTATTTT.

In its sample, this clone was seen a few times. The V gene is TRBV7-8, the J gene TRBJ2-7; 7 nucleotides agree with TRBD2. From germline, CDR1 is SGHVS and CDR2 FQNEAQ. J gave up 7 bases and V 2 bases, and 8 bases lay outside the gene matches. This CDR3 has 14 residues. CDR3 protein: CASSLSGVRGEQYF. DNA of the CDR3: TGTGCCAGCAGCTTAAGCGGGGTGAGGGGTGAGCAGTACTTC.

By sample fraction, this clone is medium-sized. The chain joins TRBV7-3 to TRBJ1-2; D not certain. The CDR3 is made up of 13 amino acids. CDR1 is SGHTA and CDR2 is FQGTGA in the germline V gene. V shed 2 bases and J shed 4 bases, with 8 bases lying between them. The CDR3 DNA reads TGTGCCAGCAGCTTAGATCAGTTCTATGGCTACACCTTC. This translates into CASSLDQFYGYTF.

The chain links TRBV18 to TRBJ2-2; D is uncertain. CDR3 length: 13 residues. The germline V and J ends were trimmed by 3 bases and 2 bases, with 4 bases remaining between them. Per germline, CDR1 KGHSH and CDR2 LQKENI. CDR3 sequence reads: CASSPANTGELFF. The CDR3 DNA follows: TGTGCCAGCTCACCGGCAAACACCGGGGAGCTGTTTTTT.

The V and J genes are TRBV6-1 and TRBJ1-1, with D perhaps TRBD1 (5 bases). This CDR3 spans 12 amino acids. The V end was cut by 2 bases, the J end by 12 bases, with 13 bases between. CDR1 and CDR2 from the germline V gene are MNHNS and SASEGT. In DNA, the CDR3 is TGTGCCAGCAGTGAATTGGGGGGGAGATCTTTCTTT. This gives the protein CASSELGGRSFF.

The chain recombines TRBV6-6 with TRBJ2-5, with TRBD1 as a possible D gene (6 bases). V lost 0 bases and J lost 6, with 14 bases in between. Germline assignment: CDR1 MNHNY and CDR2 SVGAGI (reference sequence). There are 15 residues in the CDR3. The CDR3 coding sequence is TGTGCCAGCAGTTACTCGACAGGAATCCTGAAGACCCAGTACTTC. Its translation is CASSYSTGILKTQYF.

The chain joins TRBV12-3 or TRBV12-4 to TRBJ1-2; D remains ambiguous. The CDR3 length is 13 residues. Trimming removed 8 bases at V and 5 bases at J, with 15 bases between. The DNA of the CDR3 is TGTGCCAGCTCAAATACCGGGTTGTATGGCTACACCTTC. Its translation is CASSNTGLYGYTF.

This CDR3 reads CASTEGAHFEAFF. The CDR3 DNA is TGTGCCAGCACCGAAGGGGCACACTTTGAAGCTTTCTTT. The chain has TRBV6-5 and TRBJ1-1; perhaps TRBD1 as D (5 bases). V lost 7 bases to trimming and J lost 7 bases, with 16 bases between them. Germline lookup yields CDR1 MNHEY and CDR2 SVGAGI. The CDR3 loop spans 13 amino acids.

The chain joins TRBV11-3 to TRBJ2-1; unclear D gene. Trimming pared 2 bases from V and 6 bases from J, leaving 17 bases between. The CDR3 is 16 residues long. CDR1 is SGHNT, CDR2 YENEEA, per germline. Here the CDR3 reads CASSLRRGAPRNEQFF. The CDR3 region has the DNA TGTGCCAGCAGCTTAAGACGCGGAGCCCCGCGCAATGAGCAGTTCTTC.

V gene TRBV3-1 (or the pseudogene TRBV3-2) combines with J gene TRBJ1-1, with D unclear. The ends were cut back, 4 bases at V and 5 bases at J, with 14 bases in the middle. This CDR3 is 14 amino acids long. The germline CDR1 and CDR2 sequences are LGHDT and YNNKEL (reference sequence). CDR3 in DNA: TGTGCCAGCAGCCCGGCGGGAGCGGGGACTGAAGCTTTCTTT. Protein sequence: CASSPAGAGTEAFF.

V and J are TRBV3-1 (or the pseudogene TRBV3-2) and TRBJ1-6, with D perhaps TRBD1 (5 bases). Trimming took off 2 bases at V and 14 bases at J, with 16 bases between the two ends. The CDR3 sequence is 14 residues long. Germline CDR1 is LGHDT and CDR2 is YNNKEL (reference sequence). For the CDR3, the DNA is TGTGCCAGCAGCCAAACCGGGACGACGGGGGCCCTCCACTTT. Its translation is CASSQTGTTGALHF.